This T cell receptor beta chain was sequenced during a study of early stage breast cancer tumors. Study information: Most invasive tumors, about 70% of the 16, were ER+/PR+/HER2-.

Libraries were prepared by immunoSEQ multiplex PCR; TCRdb keeps only in-frame clonotypes and omits some of them. This repertoire shows about 30,000 clones, around 75% found once; its top ten account for about a tenth. Trimming stripped 3 bases from V and 12 bases from J, with 15 bases between. Germline assignment: CDR1 SGHAT and CDR2 FQNNGV. The CDR3 consists of 13 residues. Sequencing used breast tumor tissue. This clonotype was sampled from a person in their thirties with breast cancer. V and J are TRBV11-2 and TRBJ2-1; maybe TRBD1 (5 bases). CDR3 sequence (DNA): TGTGCCAGCAGCTTTACAGGTAGCCCCACGCAGTTCTTC. Translated: CASSFTGSPTQFF. Full variable domain (missing parts from reference TRBV11-2 and TRBJ2-1): EAGVAQSPRYKIIEKRQSVAFWCNPISGHATLYWYQQILGQGPKLLIQFQNNGVVDDSQLPKDRFSAERLKGVDSTLKIQPAKLEDSAVYLCASSFTGSPTQFFGPGTRLTVL.